A single sample gave rise to the 5 T cell receptor beta chains below, sequenced in a study of Ad26.COV2.S vaccination and SARS-CoV-2 variants. The treatment is: around 19 received Ad26.COV2.S at low or high dose, single or two shots; 5 received placebo; per-sample allocation not given. Sampling was done on day 63 after the first vaccine or placebo injection. Sequenced by immunoSEQ multiplex PCR; TCRdb stores in-frame clones only, minus some. Of more than 300,000 clones listed, 85% are singletons. Here the sequenced sample was peripheral blood, taken in a trial of Ad26.COV2.S vaccine versus placebo. All receptors come from a person aged 18 to 65 who received the Ad26.COV2.S COVID-19 vaccine or a placebo.

This chain joins TRBV14 and TRBJ1-1; 7 nucleotides align to TRBD1. The CDR3 consists of 15 residues. Germline loops: CDR1 SGHDN, CDR2 FVKESK. After removal of 4 bases from V and 5 bases from J, the junction contained 10 bases not matched to a gene. DNA for the CDR3: TGTGCCAGCAGCCGACTTCTCCCAGGGGGTACTGAAGCTTTCTTT. It codes for CASSRLLPGGTEAFF.

The chain employs TRBV4-2 and TRBJ2-7; D remains unclear. V lost 4 bases and J lost 0, with 10 bases in between. Germline loops: CDR1 LGHNA, CDR2 YNFKEQ. The CDR3 consists of 14 residues. CDR3 region: CASSRGGISYEQYF. Here the CDR3 DNA reads TGTGCCAGCAGCCGGGGTGGAATCTCCTACGAGCAGTACTTC.

V gene TRBV18 combines with J gene TRBJ1-6; the match to TRBD1 covers 7 bases. Trimming cost V 3 bases and J 7 bases; bases outside gene matches: 6. Germline lookup yields CDR1 KGHSH and CDR2 LQKENI. The CDR3 length is 15 residues. CDR3 in amino acids: CASSPGPGGNSPLHF. The CDR3 region has the DNA TGTGCCAGCTCACCGGGGCCAGGGGGGAATTCACCCCTCCACTTT.

This chain links TRBV29-1 with TRBJ2-4; D perhaps matches TRBD1 (5 bases). CDR1 is SQVTM and CDR2 is ANQGSEA in the germline V gene. The CDR3 sequence is 14 residues long. The V and J ends lost 5 bases and 8 bases respectively, with 19 bases between them. Written as DNA, the CDR3 is TGCAGCGTTCAGCGAGACAGTCGGGTAGACATTCAGTACTTC. This encodes CSVQRDSRVDIQYF.

V usage is TRBV12-3 or TRBV12-4 and J usage is TRBJ1-4; tentative D call: TRBD1 (6 bases). This CDR3 is 12 amino acids long. V lost 5 bases, J lost 8 bases, and 9 bases lay in between. Written as DNA, the CDR3 is TGTGCCAGCAGTCTCACAGGGGAAAAACTGTTTTTT. The encoded protein is CASSLTGEKLFF.